This T cell receptor beta chain was recorded in a study of cytomegalovirus exposure and HLA in healthy donors. Worth noting for this clone: Antigen: not known.

PCR involved 60 Vbeta and 13 Jbeta primers. Generated by immunoSEQ multiplex PCR, the TCRdb table keeps only in-frame clones and is missing some. The data show more than 150,000 clones, roughly 80% seen once. Study findings and constraints: Data from an earlier analysis indicated that most TCR beta V segments were productive either about 90% or about 30% of the time. A later analysis reportedly found fewer N-insertions in an Asian-associated ancestry cluster than the roughly 680-donor mean. Specificity of a few CMV-associated chains for CMV antigens was verified in vitro.

V was pared by 2 bases and J by 6 bases, with 14 bases between. The CDR3 extends over 15 amino acids. CDR1 and CDR2 (germline): SGHTS, YDEGEE. The gene calls are TRBV5-8 and TRBJ1-4, with a tentative D call TRBD1 (6 bases). The receptor comes from a man aged 35-49 years in good health and CMV-seropositive. Sample: PBMCs. The CDR3 region is CASSFEGKGDEKLFF. In nucleotides, the CDR3 is TGTGCCAGCAGCTTTGAGGGGAAGGGGGATGAAAAACTGTTTTTT.